This TCR beta chain originates from a study of beta chain features in type 1 diabetes. Overall study findings and caveats: In patients and controls equally, PCR might favor templates that are shorter. Type 1 diabetes patients showed a moderate but significant shortening of TCRB CDR3s in all four CD4+ subsets. Naive, central memory and Treg TCRB repertoires seemed to resemble each other more closely in patients than they did in healthy donors.

The CDR3 loop spans 17 amino acids. The germline V gene has CDR1 GTSNPN and CDR2 SVGIG (reference sequence). Trimming pared 4 bases from V and 0 bases from J, leaving 22 bases between. Concerning this clone itself: What it binds is unknown.

The whole isolated RNA underwent reverse transcription, so sequencing captured expressed TCRB transcripts. The data were produced by immunoSEQ multiplex PCR, yet TCRdb's version contains in-frame clones alone and is incomplete. The repertoire consists of 500,000 to 650,000 clones, with roughly an eighth occurring once and the leading ten covering around 0.12%. The sample comprised naive CD4+ T cells from blood. The V and J genes are TRBV30 and TRBJ2-7; D may be TRBD2 (5 bases). The sequence derives from a man aged 25 to 45 with type 1 diabetes. CDR3 amino acids: CAWIPLSPGRASYEQYF. CDR3 nucleotides: TGTGCCTGGATCCCCTTGTCGCCGGGAAGGGCCTCCTACGAGCAGTACTTC.